Described below is a single TCR beta chain sequence and its context. Antigen: not known. The data derive from a study of cytomegalovirus exposure and HLA in healthy donors. Overall study: Drawn from HLA-typed donors, approximately 86 million unique TCRs were held in an early data release. Most donors, roughly 82% of approximately 400 genotyped, fell in the Caucasian-associated ancestry cluster.

CDR3 length: 15 amino acids. CDR1 LNHDA and CDR2 SQIVND come from the germline V gene (reference sequence). With 3 bases removed from V and 4 bases from J, the gap between germline ends came to 12 bases. Findings and limits, study-wide: V- and J-gene trimming of TCR beta was linked (in a later analysis) to a missense DCLRE1C variant. Highly shared sequence variants in one cluster were likely a sequencing artifact.

Use of 60 Vbeta and 13 Jbeta primers characterized the PCR. Method: immunoSEQ multiplex PCR; TCRdb's copy keeps in-frame clones and lacks some. Of over 150,000 clones in the sample, almost 75% were seen once. The clonotype was recovered from a woman between 18 and 29 years old in good health and CMV-seropositive. The chain employs TRBV19 and TRBJ2-2; the D gene is possibly TRBD2 (5 bases). The sample comprised PBMCs. The CDR3 DNA follows: TGTGCCAGTAGTATTGGCTATCGGGGCACCGGGGAGCTGTTTTTT. Translation gives CASSIGYRGTGELFF.